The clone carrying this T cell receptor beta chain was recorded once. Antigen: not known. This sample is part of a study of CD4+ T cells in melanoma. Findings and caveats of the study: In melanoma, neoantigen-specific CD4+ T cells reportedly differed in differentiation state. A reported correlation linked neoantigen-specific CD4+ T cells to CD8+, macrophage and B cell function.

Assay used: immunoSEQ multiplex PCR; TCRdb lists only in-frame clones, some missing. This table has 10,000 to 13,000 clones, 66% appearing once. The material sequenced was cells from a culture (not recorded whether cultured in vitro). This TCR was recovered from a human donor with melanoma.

CDR3 nucleotide sequence: TGTGCCACCAGCAGAGTGGGAAATACGCAGTATTTT. It codes for CATSRVGNTQYF. V gene TRBV15 combines with J gene TRBJ2-3; D gene uncertain. In germline, CDR1 is LNHNV, CDR2 YYDKDF (reference sequence). The CDR3 has 12 amino acids. V lost 1 base and J 7 bases, leaving 6 bases between the germline ends.